Listed below are T cell receptor beta chains from one sample, sequenced in a study of radiation and T cells in renal cell carcinoma. TCRdb's table, derived via immunoSEQ multiplex PCR, lists solely in-frame clones and lacks some. The table includes about 150,000 clones, about 88% detected once. The source was blood, collected from a patient whose treatment included radiotherapy and nephrectomy. These receptors were obtained from a woman in her 70s with renal cell carcinoma. Each CDR3 is given with its conserved first and last residue. D genes are given only for firm matches. Rows give clone size only sometimes, using once, few, many, or a class for an expanded clone.

size	D	V	J	CDR3	DNA
NA	NA	TRBV9	TRBJ1-6	CASSLTGLEMAPLHF	TGTGCCAGCAGCCTTACAGGGCTCGAAATGGCACCCCTCCACTTT
NA	TRBD2	TRBV7-2	TRBJ2-5	CASSTRRTSGEGTQYF	TGTGCCAGCAGCACACGCCGGACTAGCGGGGAAGGGACCCAGTACTTC
NA	NA	TRBV2	TRBJ2-1	CASLDEQFF	TGTGCCAGCTTGGATGAGCAGTTCTTC
NA	NA	TRBV6-5	TRBJ1-2	CASSPGTYLGYTF	TGTGCCAGCAGCCCCGGGACGTACCTCGGCTACACCTTC
NA	NA	TRBV6-1	TRBJ1-2	CASSAYQVNYGYTF	TGTGCCAGCAGTGCATACCAAGTAAACTATGGCTACACCTTC
NA	NA	TRBV28	TRBJ1-5	CASRVYGEPQHF	TGTGCCAGCAGGGTTTACGGGGAGCCCCAGCATTTT
NA	TRBD1	TRBV28	TRBJ1-2	CASSLTGPGYGYTF	TGTGCCAGCAGCTTGACAGGGCCTGGCTATGGCTACACCTTC
NA	TRBD1	TRBV18	TRBJ1-6	CASSPVNRGSSYNSPLHF	TGTGCCAGCTCACCAGTCAACAGGGGGAGCTCCTATAATTCACCCCTCCACTTT
NA	TRBD2	TRBV2	TRBJ2-5	CASPGTSGGSRETQYF	TGTGCCAGCCCGGGGACTAGCGGGGGGTCTCGAGAGACCCAGTACTTC
NA	NA	TRBV7-9	TRBJ1-3	CASSPQGLSGNTIYF	TGTGCCAGCAGCCCTCAGGGCCTCTCTGGAAACACCATATATTTT
once	NA	TRBV30	TRBJ1-5	CAWSRGTERNNQPQHF	TGTGCCTGGAGTCGGGGGACCGAACGAAACAATCAGCCCCAGCATTTT
NA	NA	TRBV5-5	TRBJ1-1	CASSLANTEAFF	TGTGCCAGCAGCTTGGCGAACACTGAAGCTTTCTTT
NA	TRBD1	TRBV27	TRBJ1-2	CASSLWDSRMGLYGYTF	TGTGCCAGCAGCCTTTGGGACAGCCGTATGGGGCTCTATGGCTACACCTTC
NA	NA	TRBV5-1	TRBJ2-7	CASSLAGDEQYF	TGCGCCAGCAGCTTGGCCGGCGACGAGCAGTACTTC
NA	NA	TRBV5-1	TRBJ2-7	CASSLFGRDYEQYF	TGCGCCAGCAGCTTGTTCGGACGGGACTACGAGCAGTACTTC
NA	NA	TRBV7-2	TRBJ1-4	CASSWGAGANEKLFF	TGTGCCAGCAGCTGGGGAGCAGGGGCTAATGAAAAACTGTTTTTT
NA	NA	TRBV6-5	TRBJ2-5	CASSYSFGPQETQYF	TGTGCCAGCAGTTACTCGTTCGGGCCCCAGGAGACCCAGTACTTC